This TCR beta chain derives from a study of blood T cell repertoires in COVID-19. Study at large: The study drew acute and convalescent COVID-19 samples from the United States, Italy and Spain. The analysed material was cDNA or gDNA that came from T cells, B-cell-depleted T cells, or PBMCs.

In the study's own analysis: Amplification from reference gene primers served as the basis for estimated nucleated cell counts. Some clones are missing from TCRdb's copy, which holds only in-frame ones; the method was immunoSEQ multiplex PCR. V and J calls and clone size are those listed in that table; D and trimming were worked out from the DNA. The sample shows more than 95,000 clones, more than 70% of them seen only once. The CDR3 loop spans 10 amino acids. Trimming stripped 2 bases from V and 13 bases from J, with 6 bases between. The germline V gene encodes CDR1 SEHNR and CDR2 FQNEAQ (reference sequence).

The chain is built from TRBV7-9 and TRBJ2-1; D gene ambiguous. The clonotype was recovered from a woman aged 60-70 years with acute or convalescent COVID-19. The sample was peripheral blood. CDR3 DNA sequence: TGTGCCAGCAGCTTACATTCACAGTTCTTC. Residues: CASSLHSQFF.